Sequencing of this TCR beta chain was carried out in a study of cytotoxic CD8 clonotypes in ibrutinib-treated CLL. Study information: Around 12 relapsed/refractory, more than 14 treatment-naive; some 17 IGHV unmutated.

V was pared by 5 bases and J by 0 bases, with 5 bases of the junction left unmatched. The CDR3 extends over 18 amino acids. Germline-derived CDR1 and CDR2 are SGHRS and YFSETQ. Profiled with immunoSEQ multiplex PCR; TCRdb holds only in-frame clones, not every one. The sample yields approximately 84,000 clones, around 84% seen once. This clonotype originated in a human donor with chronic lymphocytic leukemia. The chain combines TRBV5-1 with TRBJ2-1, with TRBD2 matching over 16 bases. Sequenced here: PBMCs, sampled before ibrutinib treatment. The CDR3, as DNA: TGCGCCAGCAGGCCGGGACTAGCGGGAGGGGGCTCCTACAATGAGCAGTTCTTC. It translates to CASRPGLAGGGSYNEQFF. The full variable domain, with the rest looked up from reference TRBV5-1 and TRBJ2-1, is KAGVTQTPRYLIKTRGQQVTLSCSPISGHRSVSWYQQTPGQGLQFLFEYFSETQRNKGNFPGRFSGRQFSNSRSEMNVSTLELGDSALYLCASRPGLAGGGSYNEQFFGPGTRLTVL.